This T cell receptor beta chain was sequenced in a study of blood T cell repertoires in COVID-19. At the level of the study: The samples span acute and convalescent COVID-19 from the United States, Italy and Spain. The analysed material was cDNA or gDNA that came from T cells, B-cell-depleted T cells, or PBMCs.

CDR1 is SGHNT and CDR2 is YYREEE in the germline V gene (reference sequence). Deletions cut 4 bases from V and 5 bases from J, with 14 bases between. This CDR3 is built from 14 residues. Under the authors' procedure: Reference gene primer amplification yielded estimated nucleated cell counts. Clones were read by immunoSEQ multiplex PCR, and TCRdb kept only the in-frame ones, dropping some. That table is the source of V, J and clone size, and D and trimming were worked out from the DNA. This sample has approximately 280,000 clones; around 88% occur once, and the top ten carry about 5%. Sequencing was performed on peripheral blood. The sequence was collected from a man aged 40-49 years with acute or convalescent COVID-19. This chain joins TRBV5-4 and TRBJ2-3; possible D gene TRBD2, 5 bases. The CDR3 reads CASSLAQAGDTQYF. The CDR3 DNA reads TGTGCCAGCAGCCTCGCGCAGGCGGGAGATACGCAGTATTTT.